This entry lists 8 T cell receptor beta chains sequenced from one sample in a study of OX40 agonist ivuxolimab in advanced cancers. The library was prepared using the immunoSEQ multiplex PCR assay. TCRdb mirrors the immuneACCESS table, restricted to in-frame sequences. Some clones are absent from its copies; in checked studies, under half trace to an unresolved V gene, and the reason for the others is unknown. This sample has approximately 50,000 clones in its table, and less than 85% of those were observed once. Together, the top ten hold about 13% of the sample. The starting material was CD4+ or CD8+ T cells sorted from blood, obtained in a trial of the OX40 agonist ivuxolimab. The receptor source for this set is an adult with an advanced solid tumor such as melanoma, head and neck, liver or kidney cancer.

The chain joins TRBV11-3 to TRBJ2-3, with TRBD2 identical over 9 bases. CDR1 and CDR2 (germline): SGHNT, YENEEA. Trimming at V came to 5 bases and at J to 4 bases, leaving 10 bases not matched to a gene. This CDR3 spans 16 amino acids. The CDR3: CASSRGGGGFADTQYF. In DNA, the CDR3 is TGTGCCAGCAGCCGCGGGGGGGGAGGTTTCGCAGATACGCAGTATTTT.

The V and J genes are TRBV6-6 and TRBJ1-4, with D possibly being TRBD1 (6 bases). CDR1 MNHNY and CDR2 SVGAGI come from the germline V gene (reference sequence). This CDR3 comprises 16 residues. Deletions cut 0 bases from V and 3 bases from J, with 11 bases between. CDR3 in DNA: TGTGCCAGCAGTTACTCAAGGACAGACGCTAATGAAAAACTGTTTTTT. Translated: CASSYSRTDANEKLFF.

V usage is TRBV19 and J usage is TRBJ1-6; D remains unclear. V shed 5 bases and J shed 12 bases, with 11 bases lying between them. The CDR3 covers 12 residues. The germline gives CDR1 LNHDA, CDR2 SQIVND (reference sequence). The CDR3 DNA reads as TGTGCCAGTAGTCTGACCTGGGGACCCCTCCACTTT. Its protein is CASSLTWGPLHF.

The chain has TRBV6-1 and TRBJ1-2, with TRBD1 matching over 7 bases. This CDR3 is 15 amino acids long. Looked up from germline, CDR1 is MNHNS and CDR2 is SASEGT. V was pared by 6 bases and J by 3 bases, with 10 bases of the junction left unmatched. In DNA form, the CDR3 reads TGTGCCAGCAGCCGCAGACAGGGCTGGTACTATGGCTACACCTTC. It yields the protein CASSRRQGWYYGYTF.

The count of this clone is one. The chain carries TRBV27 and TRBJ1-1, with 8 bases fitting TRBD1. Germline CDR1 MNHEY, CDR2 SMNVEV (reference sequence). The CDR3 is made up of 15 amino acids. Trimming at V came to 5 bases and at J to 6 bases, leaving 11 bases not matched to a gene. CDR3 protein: CASSTRTGKKAEAFF. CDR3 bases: TGTGCCAGCAGTACCCGGACAGGGAAGAAGGCTGAAGCTTTCTTT.

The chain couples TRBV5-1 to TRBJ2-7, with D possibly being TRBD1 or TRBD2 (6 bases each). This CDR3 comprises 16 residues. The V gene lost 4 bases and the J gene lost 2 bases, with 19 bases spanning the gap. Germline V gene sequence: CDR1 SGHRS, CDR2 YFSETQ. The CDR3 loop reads CASSPRDTSNAYEQYF. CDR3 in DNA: TGCGCCAGCAGCCCGAGGGACACTAGCAACGCCTACGAGCAGTACTTC.

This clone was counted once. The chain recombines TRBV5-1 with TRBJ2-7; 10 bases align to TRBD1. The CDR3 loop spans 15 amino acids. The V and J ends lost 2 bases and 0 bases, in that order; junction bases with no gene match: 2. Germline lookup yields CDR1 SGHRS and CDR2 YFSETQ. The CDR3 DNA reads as TGCGCCAGCAGCTTTAGGGACAGGGGCTCCTACGAGCAGTACTTC. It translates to CASSFRDRGSYEQYF.

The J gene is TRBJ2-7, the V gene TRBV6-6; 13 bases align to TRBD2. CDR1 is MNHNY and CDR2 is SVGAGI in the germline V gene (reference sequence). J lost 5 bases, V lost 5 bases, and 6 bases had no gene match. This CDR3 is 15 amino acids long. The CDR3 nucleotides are TGTGCCAGCAGTGCCCGGACTAGCGGGAGAAACGAGCAGTACTTC. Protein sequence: CASSARTSGRNEQYF.